The clone carrying this T cell receptor beta chain was recorded many times. This sample was included in a study of identical twins. TCRdb re-called the 5' RACE reads with MiXCR, one entry per CDR3 protein. The table records 700,000 or so distinct CDR3 sequences, under 9% of them present only once. The germline V gene has CDR1 SEHNR and CDR2 FQNEAQ (reference sequence). The CDR3 totals 15 residues. Deletions cut 4 bases from V and 6 bases from J, with 16 bases between. In addition, the sample was reused for a study of yellow fever vaccine responses in identical twins. Per that study: Twins reportedly had a vaccine T cell response that seemed partly convergent, partly personalized.

This TCR was recovered from a woman aged 18 to 35 in good health. What was sequenced was PBMCs. The chain carries TRBV7-9 and TRBJ2-1, with TRBD1 as a possible D gene (7 bases). The CDR3: CASSSPGDSFNEQFF. The CDR3 DNA is TGTGCCAGCAGCTCTCCGGGGGACAGTTTCAATGAGCAGTTCTTC. The variable domain in full, with the rest retrieved from reference TRBV7-9 and TRBJ2-1, is DTGVSQNPRHKITKRGQNVTFRCDPISEHNRLYWYRQTLGQGPEFLTYFQNEAQLEKSRLLSDRFSAERPKGSFSTLEIQRTEQGDSAMYLCASSSPGDSFNEQFFGPGTRLTVL.